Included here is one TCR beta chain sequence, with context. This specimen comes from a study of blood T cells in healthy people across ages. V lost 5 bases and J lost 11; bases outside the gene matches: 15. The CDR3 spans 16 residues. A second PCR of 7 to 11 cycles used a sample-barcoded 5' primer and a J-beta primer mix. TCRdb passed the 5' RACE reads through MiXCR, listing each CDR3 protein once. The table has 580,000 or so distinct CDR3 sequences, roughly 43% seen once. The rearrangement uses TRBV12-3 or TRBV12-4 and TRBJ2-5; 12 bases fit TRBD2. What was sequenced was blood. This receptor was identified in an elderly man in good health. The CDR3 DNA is TGTGCCAGCAGTGCCGCTAGCGGGGGGGCTTTCAGTGAGCAGTACTTC. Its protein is CASSAASGGAFSEQYF.